Below, 22 T cell receptor beta chains from the same sample are listed, as sequenced in a study of blood T cell repertoires in COVID-19. Repertoires were generated with immunoSEQ multiplex PCR, while TCRdb's copy carries only in-frame clones and drops some. The sample lists about 360,000 clones, 86% occurring once. Sequenced sample: peripheral blood. Receptor source: a woman aged 55-69 years with COVID-19, enrolled during active disease.

The gene calls are TRBV3-1 (or the pseudogene TRBV3-2) and TRBJ2-3; D gene uncertain. V dropped 2 bases and J dropped 6 bases, with 9 bases sitting between them. This CDR3 is 13 amino acids long. Germline-derived CDR1 and CDR2 are LGHDT and YNNKEL (reference sequence). The CDR3 is CASSQLALDTQYF. In DNA, the CDR3 is TGTGCCAGCAGCCAACTCGCGCTGGATACGCAGTATTTT.

V is TRBV18 and J is TRBJ1-2, with unresolved D. The germline V gene has CDR1 KGHSH and CDR2 LQKENI. V was clipped by 5 bases and J by 0 bases, with 7 bases between them. The CDR3 contains 13 residues. CDR3 sequence reads: CASSSAANYGYTF. CDR3 nucleotides: TGTGCCAGCTCAAGTGCGGCTAACTATGGCTACACCTTC.

Note on this clone: Germline and junction disagree at one end, which may indicate a read error. The chain carries TRBV7-8 and TRBJ1-2; D uncertain. From germline, CDR1 is SGHVS and CDR2 FQNEAQ. CDR3 length: 15 amino acids. The CDR3 DNA reads TGTGCCAGCAGCGTAGCGAGGGTGGGCAACTATGGCTACACCTTC. Protein product: CASSVARVGNYGYTF.

This clone was observed once. The J gene is TRBJ1-3, the V gene TRBV6-1; TRBD1 matches at 8 bases. Germline assignment: CDR1 MNHNS and CDR2 SASEGT. The CDR3 spans 15 residues. Trimming at V came to 5 bases and at J to 0 bases, leaving 3 bases not matched to a gene. The CDR3 loop reads CASSRTGGSGNTIYF. CDR3 nucleotides: TGTGCCAGCAGTAGAACAGGGGGCTCTGGAAACACCATATATTTT.

This chain joins TRBV3-1 (or the pseudogene TRBV3-2) and TRBJ2-3; 8 positions agree with TRBD2. CDR3 size: 17 residues. CDR1 and CDR2 (germline): LGHDT, YNNKEL (reference sequence). V lost 0 bases to trimming and J lost 2 bases; unmatched junction nucleotides: 7. The CDR3 DNA reads TGTGCCAGCAGCCAAGATCTTGTAGCGGGGACCACAGATACGCAGTATTTT. This translates into CASSQDLVAGTTDTQYF.

A note on this clone: This same CDR3 is encoded by further DNA sequences in the sample. This rearrangement joins TRBV2 to TRBJ1-1; 7 nucleotides agree with TRBD1. V lost 5 bases and J lost 5; bases outside the gene matches: 8. From germline, CDR1 is SNHLY and CDR2 FYNNEI. This CDR3 region has 14 residues. The CDR3 reads CASSLQGFGTEAFF. CDR3 bases: TGTGCCAGCAGTTTACAGGGGTTCGGGACTGAAGCTTTCTTT.

This chain connects TRBV2 to TRBJ1-1; 8 bases line up with TRBD1. V was pared by 6 bases and J by 7 bases, with 10 bases of the junction left unmatched. Germline V gives CDR1 SNHLY, CDR2 FYNNEI. This CDR3 is built from 14 residues. The chain's CDR3 is CASRAGQAGGEAFF. Written as DNA, the CDR3 is TGTGCCAGCAGAGCGGGACAGGCCGGAGGTGAAGCTTTCTTT.

The V and J genes are TRBV19 and TRBJ2-7; D might be TRBD2 (5 bases). The V gene's germline CDR1 is LNHDA and CDR2 SQIVND (reference sequence). The CDR3 has 12 residues. V was cut by 3 bases and J by 6 bases, with 9 bases left in between. The DNA for the CDR3 is TGTGCCAGTAGTATCCCAGGAGGCGAGCAGTACTTC. It codes for CASSIPGGEQYF. The variable domain in full, completed from reference TRBV19 and TRBJ2-7, reads DGGITQSPKYLFRKEGQNVTLSCEQNLNHDAMYWYRQDPGQGLRLIYYSQIVNDFQKGDIAEGYSVSREKKESFPLTVTSAQKNPTAFYLCASSIPGGEQYFGPGTRLTVT.

This clone was detected a few times. The rearrangement uses TRBV29-1 and TRBJ2-3; D may be TRBD1 (6 bases). The CDR3 loop spans 13 amino acids. CDR1 SQVTM and CDR2 ANQGSEA come from the germline V gene. Trimming cost V 2 bases and J 3 bases, with 9 bases left between them. CDR3 region: CSVELQGTDTQYF. The CDR3 DNA is TGCAGCGTTGAACTCCAGGGGACAGATACGCAGTATTTT.

This chain joins TRBV4-1 and TRBJ2-3; D is perhaps TRBD2 (6 bases). Germline loops: CDR1 MGHRA, CDR2 YSYEKL. The V end lost 3 bases, the J end lost 4 bases, and 11 bases lay between the germline ends. The CDR3 is 14 amino acids. The CDR3 loop reads CASSQRGSADTQYF. CDR3 DNA sequence: TGCGCCAGCAGCCAGCGGGGCTCCGCAGATACGCAGTATTTT.

V gene TRBV11-3 combines with J gene TRBJ1-1; maybe TRBD1 (5 bases). CDR3 length: 13 residues. Trimming removed 8 bases at V and 6 bases at J, with 16 bases between. Germline V gene data show CDR1 as SGHNT and CDR2 as YENEEA. In nucleotides, the CDR3 is TGTGCCAGCCGCATATTGGGGGGGGCTGAAGCTTTCTTT. Its protein product is CASRILGGAEAFF. Together with reference TRBV11-3 and TRBJ1-1, the CDR3 gives the full variable domain: EAGVVQSPRYKIIEKKQPVAFWCNPISGHNTLYWYLQNLGQGPELLIRYENEEAVDDSQLPKDRFSAERLKGVDSTLKIQPAELGDSAVYLCASRILGGAEAFFGQGTRLTVV.

This rearrangement joins TRBV3-1 (or the pseudogene TRBV3-2) to TRBJ2-3, with TRBD2 matching over 13 bases. Looked up from germline, CDR1 is LGHDT and CDR2 is YNNKEL (reference sequence). The CDR3 runs 16 residues. The V segment lost 0 bases and the J segment 9 bases; nucleotides outside the gene matches: 6. The CDR3 protein is CASSQELAGGRGTQYF. Written as DNA, the CDR3 is TGTGCCAGCAGCCAAGAACTAGCGGGGGGGCGCGGGACGCAGTATTTT.

This CDR3 reads CASSLEVAGNTIYF. As DNA, the CDR3 is TGTGCCAGCAGCTTGGAGGTAGCAGGAAACACCATATATTTT. The rearrangement links TRBV5-4 to TRBJ1-3; D not certain. This CDR3 has 14 amino acids. Trimming removed 0 bases from V and 4 bases from J, with 8 bases in between. Germline loops: CDR1 SGHNT, CDR2 YYREEE (reference sequence).

V and J are TRBV12-3 or TRBV12-4 and TRBJ1-3; D not resolved. Trimming took 3 bases from V and 4 from J, leaving 7 bases between them. CDR3 size: 13 residues. CDR3 coding DNA: TGTGCCAGCAGTTTTTCCGTCGGAAACACCATATATTTT. It codes for CASSFSVGNTIYF.

This clone occurred a few times. The chain uses TRBV10-1 and TRBJ1-1, with TRBD1 matching over 7 bases. The CDR3 runs 12 residues. CDR1 and CDR2 (germline): WNHNN, SYGVQD (reference sequence). After removal of 7 bases from V and 3 bases from J, the junction contained 2 bases not matched to a gene. The CDR3 spells CASKGQYTEAFF. CDR3 coding DNA: TGCGCCAGCAAGGGACAGTACACTGAAGCTTTCTTT.

This chain uses TRBV2 with TRBJ1-1; D gene uncertain. Germline assignment: CDR1 SNHLY and CDR2 FYNNEI. Deletions cut 6 bases from V and 4 bases from J, with 12 bases between. This CDR3 has 13 amino acids. CDR3 sequence (DNA): TGTGCCAGCAGCCTCTCCCCGGGCACTGAAGCTTTCTTT. Its translation is CASSLSPGTEAFF.

The chain uses TRBV9 and TRBJ2-7; 10 bases are a match to TRBD1. V was pared by 3 bases and J by 3 bases, with 3 bases of the junction left unmatched. CDR3 length: 14 amino acids. Germline assignment: CDR1 SGDLS and CDR2 YYNGEE. The CDR3 spells CASSARTGGYEQYF. The CDR3, as DNA: TGTGCCAGCAGCGCTCGGACAGGGGGCTACGAGCAGTACTTC.

The genes are TRBV7-2 and TRBJ1-5, with D hard to call. In germline, CDR1 is SGHTA, CDR2 FQGNSA. The CDR3 spans 16 residues. Trimming stripped 5 bases from V and 4 bases from J, with 18 bases between. CDR3 sequence: CASSPLALLANQPQHF. CDR3 bases: TGTGCCAGCAGCCCCTTGGCCTTATTAGCAAATCAGCCCCAGCATTTT.

The DNA of the CDR3 is TGTGCCAGCAGTCCCCGGGACAGGGAGCAGTTCTTC. Protein product: CASSPRDREQFF. The gene calls are TRBV6-2 or TRBV6-3 and TRBJ2-1; 8 bases line up with TRBD1. The ends lost 5 bases at V and 10 bases at J; junction bases unmatched: 4. CDR3 size: 12 residues. Germline V gene data show CDR1 as MNHEY and CDR2 as SVGEGT.

The chain couples TRBV9 to TRBJ2-1; 11 nucleotides align to TRBD1. With V trimmed by 7 bases and J by 9 bases, 18 bases remained unmatched. This CDR3 spans 17 amino acids. Germline loops: CDR1 SGDLS, CDR2 YYNGEE. CDR3: CASASQVGTGGGSEQFF. Written as DNA, the CDR3 is TGTGCCAGCGCGTCTCAGGTGGGGACAGGGGGAGGGAGTGAGCAGTTCTTC.

The chain carries TRBV29-1 and TRBJ1-1; D is uncertain. The CDR3 covers 12 residues. Trimming left V 7 bases short and J 1 base short, with 10 bases between. Germline CDR1 SQVTM, CDR2 ANQGSEA. This chain's CDR3 is CSALAGNTEAFF. The CDR3, as DNA: TGCAGCGCCCTGGCGGGGAACACTGAAGCTTTCTTT.

The table lists this clone with a count of one. The genes are TRBV9 and TRBJ2-3, with D possibly TRBD1 on 6 matching bases. CDR3 length equals 14 residues. Germline CDR1 SGDLS, CDR2 YYNGEE. The V and J ends lost 4 bases and 2 bases respectively, with 11 bases between them. Here the CDR3 reads CASSPRDITDTQYF. The CDR3 nucleotides are TGTGCCAGCAGCCCACGGGACATCACAGATACGCAGTATTTT.